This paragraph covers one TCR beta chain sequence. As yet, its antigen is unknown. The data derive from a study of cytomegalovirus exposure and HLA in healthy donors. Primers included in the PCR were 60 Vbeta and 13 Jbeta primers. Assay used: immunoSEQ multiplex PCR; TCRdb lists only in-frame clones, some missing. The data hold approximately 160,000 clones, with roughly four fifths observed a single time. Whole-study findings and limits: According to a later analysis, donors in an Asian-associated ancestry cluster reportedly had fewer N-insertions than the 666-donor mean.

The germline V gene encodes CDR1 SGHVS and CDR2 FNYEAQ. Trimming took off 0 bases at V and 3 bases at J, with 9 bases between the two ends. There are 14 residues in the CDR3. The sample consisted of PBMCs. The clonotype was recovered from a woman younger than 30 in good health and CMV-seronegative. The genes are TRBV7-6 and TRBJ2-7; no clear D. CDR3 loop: CASSLAAPGYEQYF. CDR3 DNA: TGTGCCAGCAGCTTAGCGGCCCCTGGCTACGAGCAGTACTTC. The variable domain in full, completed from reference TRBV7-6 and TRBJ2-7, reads GAGVSQSPRYKVTKRGQDVALRCDPISGHVSLYWYRQALGQGPEFLTYFNYEAQQDKSGLPNDRFSAERPEGSISTLTIQRTEQRDSAMYRCASSLAAPGYEQYFGPGTRLTVT.